This T cell receptor beta chain was sequenced for a study of immune evolution from preneoplasia to lung adenocarcinoma. In regard to this clone: The antigen is undetermined.

Study-wide results and limits: Later-stage lesions seemingly showed higher T cell density and diversity than normal lung. KRAS-mutant nodules had the highest T cell clonality.

The protocol was immunoSEQ multiplex PCR, while the TCRdb copy is restricted to in-frame clones and leaves out a portion. The table has some 6,100 clones, roughly 76% seen once. Sequencing input: FFPE invasive lung adenocarcinoma tissue. This TCR was recovered from a person between 60 and 70 years old with lung adenocarcinoma.

CDR3 nucleotide sequence: TGTGCCAGCAGTGTTCCAGCCCTGGCTGGGGGCTACACCTTC. Translated, it gives CASSVPALAGGYTF. The chain couples TRBV2 to TRBJ1-2; D is unclear. V lost 4 bases to trimming and J lost 8 bases, with 17 bases between them. The CDR3 is made up of 14 amino acids. Germline V gene data show CDR1 as SNHLY and CDR2 as FYNNEI. Together with reference TRBV2 and TRBJ1-2, the CDR3 gives the full variable domain: EPEVTQTPSHQVTQMGQEVILRCVPISNHLYFYWYRQILGQKVEFLVSFYNNEISEKSEIFDDQFSVERPDGSNFTLKIRSTKLEDSAMYFCASSVPALAGGYTFGSGTRLTVV.